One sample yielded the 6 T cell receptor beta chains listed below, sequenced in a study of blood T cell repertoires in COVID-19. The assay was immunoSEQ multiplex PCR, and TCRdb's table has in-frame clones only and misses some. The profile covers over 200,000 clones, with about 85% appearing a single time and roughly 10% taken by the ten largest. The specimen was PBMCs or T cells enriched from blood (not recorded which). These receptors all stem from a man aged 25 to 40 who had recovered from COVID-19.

CDR3 amino acids: CASSMSGRSYEQYF. The CDR3, as DNA: TGTGCCAGTAGTATGTCCGGGAGGTCCTACGAGCAGTACTTC. The chain combines TRBV19 with TRBJ2-7; 7 nucleotides agree with TRBD2. Germline CDR1 reads LNHDA; CDR2 reads SQIVND (reference sequence). V shed 3 bases, J shed 1 base, and the junction held 3 bases outside the gene matches. This CDR3 has 14 amino acids.

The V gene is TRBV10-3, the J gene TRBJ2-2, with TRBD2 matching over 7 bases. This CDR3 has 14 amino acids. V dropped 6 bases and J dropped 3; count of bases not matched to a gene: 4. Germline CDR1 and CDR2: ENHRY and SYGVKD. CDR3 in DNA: TGTGCCATCAGGGCGGGGGAGCACACCGGGGAGCTGTTTTTT. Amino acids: CAIRAGEHTGELFF.

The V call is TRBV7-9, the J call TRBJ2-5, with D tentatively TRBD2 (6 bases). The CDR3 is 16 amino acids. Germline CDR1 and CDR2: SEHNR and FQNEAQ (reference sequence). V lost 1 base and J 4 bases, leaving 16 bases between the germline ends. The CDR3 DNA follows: TGTGCCAGCAGCTTAGGGATACAGGAGGGAGCAGAGACCCAGTACTTC. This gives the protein CASSLGIQEGAETQYF.

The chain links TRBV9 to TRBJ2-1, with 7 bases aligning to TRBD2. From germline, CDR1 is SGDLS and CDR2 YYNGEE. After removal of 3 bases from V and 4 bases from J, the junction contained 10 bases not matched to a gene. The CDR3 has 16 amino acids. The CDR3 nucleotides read TGTGCCAGCAGCGCGGACCAGCGGGGCGATTACAATGAGCAGTTCTTC. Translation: CASSADQRGDYNEQFF.

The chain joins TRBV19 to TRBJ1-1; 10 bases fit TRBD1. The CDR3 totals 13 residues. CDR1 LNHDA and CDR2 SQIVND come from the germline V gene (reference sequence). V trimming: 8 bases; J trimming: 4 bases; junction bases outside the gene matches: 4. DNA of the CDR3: TGTGCCAGTCGGGACAGGGGAGGCACTGAAGCTTTCTTT. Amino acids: CASRDRGGTEAFF.

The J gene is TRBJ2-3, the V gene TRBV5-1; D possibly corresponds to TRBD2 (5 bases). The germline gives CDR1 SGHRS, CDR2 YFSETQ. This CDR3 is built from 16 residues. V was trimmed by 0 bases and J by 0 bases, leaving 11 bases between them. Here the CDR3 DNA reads TGCGCCAGCAGCTTGGAAACAGCGGTTAGCACAGATACGCAGTATTTT. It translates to CASSLETAVSTDTQYF. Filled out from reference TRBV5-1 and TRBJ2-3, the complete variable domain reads KAGVTQTPRYLIKTRGQQVTLSCSPISGHRSVSWYQQTPGQGLQFLFEYFSETQRNKGNFPGRFSGRQFSNSRSEMNVSTLELGDSALYLCASSLETAVSTDTQYFGPGTRLTVL.